Shown below are 17 T cell receptor beta chains from a single sample sequenced in a study of blood T cell repertoires in COVID-19 (dated by TCRdb to about 2020). The method behind the library was the immunoSEQ multiplex PCR assay. TCRdb's version of the immuneACCESS table is confined to in-frame rearrangements and falls short of the full clone set. An unresolved V gene accounts for under half of the shortfall where checked; the remainder is of unknown origin. This sample lists approximately 60,000 clones; approximately 94% were detected once. The ten most abundant clones make up 2.9% of the sample. The sample consisted of peripheral blood. Receptor source: a man in his 70s with active COVID-19.

This sequence joins TRBV7-2 and TRBJ2-2, with D tentatively TRBD1 (6 bases). V lost 2 bases and J lost 6, with 10 bases in between. In germline, CDR1 is SGHTA, CDR2 FQGNSA. This CDR3 comprises 14 residues. The CDR3 here is CASSLTGSPGELFF. The CDR3 region has the DNA TGTGCCAGCAGCTTAACAGGGTCTCCCGGGGAGCTGTTTTTT.

This clone was observed a single time. This sequence joins TRBV10-3 and TRBJ2-2; 10 bases match TRBD2. The CDR3 consists of 16 residues. Germline CDR1 ENHRY, CDR2 SYGVKD. Unmatched junction bases numbered 5, after V lost 6 bases and J lost 1 base. CDR3 sequence: CAIRGPSGGNTGELFF. CDR3 DNA: TGTGCCATCAGAGGGCCTAGCGGGGGGAACACCGGGGAGCTGTTTTTT.

The chain links TRBV7-9 to TRBJ2-5, with 8 bases aligning to TRBD2. Germline V lookup: CDR1 SEHNR, CDR2 FQNEAQ (reference sequence). The ends lost 5 bases at V and 0 bases at J; junction bases unmatched: 17. This CDR3 contains 19 residues. CDR3 protein: CASSLRGGGTINNQETQYF. CDR3 coding DNA: TGTGCCAGCAGCCTCCGGGGGGGCGGGACTATCAATAACCAAGAGACCCAGTACTTC.

The V gene is TRBV18, the J gene TRBJ2-2; 11 nucleotides align to TRBD1. V lost 1 base to trimming and J lost 5 bases; unmatched junction nucleotides: 3. CDR1 and CDR2 from the germline V gene are KGHSH and LQKENI. This CDR3 contains 16 residues. CDR3 DNA: TGTGCCAGCTCACCACGGACAGGGGGCGGTACCGGGGAGCTGTTTTTT. It is translated as CASSPRTGGGTGELFF.

The CDR3 here is CASSLGGRTEAFF. The CDR3 DNA is TGTGCCAGCAGCTTAGGAGGGAGGACTGAAGCTTTCTTT. This chain uses TRBV11-1 with TRBJ1-1, with D uncertain. V lost 1 base and J lost 5, with 8 bases in between. The CDR3 is 13 residues long. Germline CDR1 and CDR2: SGHAT and FQDESV (reference sequence).

The chain links TRBV3-1 (or the pseudogene TRBV3-2) to TRBJ1-1, with TRBD1 as a possible D gene (5 bases). Germline loops: CDR1 LGHDT, CDR2 YNNKEL (reference sequence). V dropped 4 bases and J dropped 3 bases, with 12 bases sitting between them. This CDR3 has 14 amino acids. The CDR3 DNA reads as TGTGCCAGCAGCCCTCAGGGTGGGGACACTGAAGCTTTCTTT. Its translation is CASSPQGGDTEAFF.

V gene TRBV7-3 combines with J gene TRBJ1-6; D not certain. This CDR3 contains 14 residues. Germline assignment: CDR1 SGHTA and CDR2 FQGTGA. V was shortened by 0 bases and J by 10 bases, with 10 bases between the two germline ends. The CDR3 loop is CASSLTAGRSPLHF. The CDR3, as DNA: TGTGCCAGCAGCTTAACGGCGGGAAGATCACCCCTCCACTTT.

The chain has TRBV27 and TRBJ1-1; 7 positions agree with TRBD1. Germline loops: CDR1 MNHEY, CDR2 SMNVEV (reference sequence). Trimming at V came to 6 bases and at J to 0 bases, leaving 4 bases not matched to a gene. The length of the CDR3 is 14 residues. The CDR3 sequence: CASRGQLMNTEAFF. The CDR3, as DNA: TGTGCCAGCAGGGGACAGCTTATGAACACTGAAGCTTTCTTT.

This chain uses TRBV7-2 with TRBJ2-5; 13 positions match TRBD2. The ends lost 8 bases at V and 5 bases at J; junction bases unmatched: 5. Germline CDR1 SGHTA, CDR2 FQGNSA. CDR3 length: 14 residues. CDR3 amino acids: CASRLAGGLETQYF. For the CDR3, the DNA is TGTGCCAGCCGACTAGCGGGGGGTCTTGAGACCCAGTACTTC.

This chain links TRBV29-1 with TRBJ1-1; D unresolved. Trimming shortened V by 0 bases and J by 11 bases, and 13 bases separated the two germline ends. CDR3 length: 12 residues. Germline CDR1 and CDR2: SQVTM and ANQGSEA. CDR3 protein: CSVEDPGERAFF. DNA for the CDR3: TGCAGCGTTGAAGATCCCGGGGAACGGGCTTTCTTT.

The chain couples TRBV2 to TRBJ2-5; a weak D match, TRBD1 (6 bases). The CDR3 length is 15 residues. The germline V gene encodes CDR1 SNHLY and CDR2 FYNNEI. The V end lost 0 bases, the J end lost 1 base, and 9 bases lay between the germline ends. As DNA, the CDR3 is TGTGCCAGCAGTGAAGCGATGGGGGCCCAAGAGACCCAGTACTTC. Protein: CASSEAMGAQETQYF. Drawing the rest from reference TRBV2 and TRBJ2-5, the complete variable domain is EPEVTQTPSHQVTQMGQEVILRCVPISNHLYFYWYRQILGQKVEFLVSFYNNEISEKSEIFDDQFSVERPDGSNFTLKIRSTKLEDSAMYFCASSEAMGAQETQYFGPGTRLLVL.

This rearrangement joins TRBV10-3 to TRBJ2-1, with a weak D call TRBD2 (6 bases). The germline V gene has CDR1 ENHRY and CDR2 SYGVKD. V was shortened by 0 bases and J by 9 bases, with 12 bases between the two germline ends. CDR3 length: 14 residues. The CDR3 region has the DNA TGTGCCATCAGTGAGTCATCCGGAGGGTTTGAGCAGTTCTTC. Translating gives CAISESSGGFEQFF.

V is TRBV11-2 and J is TRBJ1-5; 10 bases map to TRBD1. The CDR3 extends over 15 amino acids. Germline CDR1 SGHAT, CDR2 FQNNGV. After removal of 4 bases from V and 6 bases from J, the junction contained 6 bases not matched to a gene. The CDR3 spells CASSSGQGGGQPQHF. The CDR3 nucleotides read TGTGCCAGCAGCTCCGGACAGGGGGGGGGTCAGCCCCAGCATTTT.

The CDR3 reads CASRPQGGNTEAFF. The DNA for the CDR3 is TGTGCCAGCAGGCCACAGGGGGGGAACACTGAAGCTTTCTTT. The chain employs TRBV3-1 (or the pseudogene TRBV3-2) and TRBJ1-1, with 8 bases aligning to TRBD1. V shed 6 bases, J shed 1 base, and the junction held 4 bases outside the gene matches. The CDR3 extends over 14 amino acids. Per germline, CDR1 LGHDT and CDR2 YNNKEL (reference sequence).

The V call is TRBV5-1, the J call TRBJ1-2; 10 bases line up with TRBD1. In germline, CDR1 is SGHRS, CDR2 YFSETQ. J gave up 2 bases and V 4 bases, and 2 bases lay outside the gene matches. This CDR3 has 14 amino acids. CDR3: CASSPDRGNYGYTF. Here the CDR3 DNA reads TGCGCCAGCAGCCCGGACAGGGGGAACTATGGCTACACCTTC.

This chain connects TRBV7-9 to TRBJ2-5, with TRBD2 matching over 11 bases. The J segment lost 1 base and the V segment lost 1 base, leaving 5 bases of the junction unmatched. There are 17 residues in the CDR3. Germline CDR1 SEHNR, CDR2 FQNEAQ (reference sequence). CDR3 DNA: TGTGCCAGCAGCTTAGTCCTAGCGGGGGGACGCCAAGAGACCCAGTACTTC. Translated: CASSLVLAGGRQETQYF.

The V call is TRBV7-9, the J call TRBJ2-5, with 8 bases fitting TRBD2. The germline gives CDR1 SEHNR, CDR2 FQNEAQ (reference sequence). V dropped 5 bases and J dropped 0; count of bases not matched to a gene: 11. This CDR3 has 17 residues. The CDR3 region has the DNA TGTGCCAGCAGCACCATTCGGGAAGCGGGGGACCAAGAGACCCAGTACTTC. Its translation: CASSTIREAGDQETQYF.